This entry lists 24 T cell receptor beta chains sequenced from one sample in a study of T cell changes during pregnancy in multiple sclerosis. Only in-frame clones appear in the TCRdb table, and some are missing; sequencing was by immunoSEQ multiplex PCR. The sample consists of some 140,000 clones, 96% of them appearing once. The sample was peripheral blood, taken after pregnancy. The receptor set was obtained from a female donor with multiple sclerosis, enrolled in a pregnancy study.

The rearrangement uses TRBV7-9 and TRBJ2-5; 8 positions agree with TRBD2. Germline CDR1 reads SEHNR; CDR2 reads FQNEAQ (reference sequence). This CDR3 comprises 15 residues. V gave up 5 bases and J gave up 1 base; unmatched junction bases: 6. Here the CDR3 DNA reads TGTGCCAGCAGCCTGCTAGGACTAGCCCAAGAGACCCAGTACTTC. As protein: CASSLLGLAQETQYF.

The CDR3 DNA reads TGTGCCAGCAGCTTAGCCTGGACATGGGGGACTAGCACAGATACGCAGTATTTT. It translates to CASSLAWTWGTSTDTQYF. The chain recombines TRBV7-2 with TRBJ2-3; possible D gene TRBD2, 6 bases. The CDR3 loop spans 18 amino acids. CDR1 SGHTA and CDR2 FQGNSA come from the germline V gene. V lost 0 bases and J 0 bases, leaving 16 bases between the germline ends.

The chain has TRBV28 and TRBJ1-2, with TRBD1 as a possible D gene (5 bases). Per the germline V gene, CDR1 is MDHEN and CDR2 is SYDVKM. This CDR3 spans 13 amino acids. Trimming pared 4 bases from V and 7 bases from J, leaving 13 bases between. CDR3: CASSSAGTLGYTF. DNA for the CDR3: TGTGCCAGCAGTTCCGCGGGGACTCTTGGCTACACCTTC.

V usage is TRBV28 and J usage is TRBJ2-2; tentative D call: TRBD2 (5 bases). Germline V CDR1 and CDR2: MDHEN, SYDVKM. The length of the CDR3 is 13 residues. With 3 bases removed from V and 7 bases from J, the gap between germline ends came to 9 bases. The CDR3: CASSFVRDGELFF. The CDR3 DNA reads as TGTGCCAGCAGTTTTGTACGGGACGGGGAGCTGTTTTTT.

This chain's CDR3 is CASSLPAASEQYF. The DNA of the CDR3 is TGTGCCAGCAGCTTACCCGCGGCCTCCGAGCAGTACTTC. J is TRBJ2-7 and V is TRBV7-2; D is ambiguous. V gave up 2 bases and J gave up 6 bases, with 11 bases separating them. This CDR3 has 13 residues. Looked up from germline, CDR1 is SGHTA and CDR2 is FQGNSA.

V is TRBV28 and J is TRBJ2-7; 9 bases map to TRBD1. The germline V gene encodes CDR1 MDHEN and CDR2 SYDVKM. The junction had 7 bases not matched to a gene; V was cut back by 2 bases and J by 5 bases. There are 15 residues in the CDR3. DNA of the CDR3: TGTGCCAGCAGTTTAGGGACAGGGTGGGAGCACGAGCAGTACTTC. Its translation: CASSLGTGWEHEQYF. The full variable domain, completed using reference TRBV28 and TRBJ2-7, is DVKVTQSSRYLVKRTGEKVFLECVQDMDHENMFWYRQDPGLGLRLIYFSYDVKMKEKGDIPEGYSVSREKKERFSLILESASTNQTSMYLCASSLGTGWEHEQYFGPGTRLTVT.

V usage is TRBV14 and J usage is TRBJ1-3, with D perhaps matching TRBD1 (6 bases). From germline, CDR1 is SGHDN and CDR2 FVKESK. V was cut by 5 bases and J by 0 bases, with 14 bases left in between. CDR3 size: 16 residues. The CDR3 region has the DNA TGTGCCAGCAGCGGGCGACAGGACTTCTCTGGAAACACCATATATTTT. Amino acid sequence: CASSGRQDFSGNTIYF.

V gene TRBV7-9 combines with J gene TRBJ1-2; tentative D call: TRBD1 (6 bases). The length of the CDR3 is 14 residues. V gave up 4 bases and J gave up 2 bases, with 11 bases separating them. Germline V CDR1 and CDR2: SEHNR, FQNEAQ (reference sequence). The CDR3 DNA sequence: TGTGCCAGCAGCTCCCCCACAGGGAACTATGGCTACACCTTC. Translation gives CASSSPTGNYGYTF.

This clone was counted a few times. The chain combines TRBV19 with TRBJ1-2, with D maybe TRBD1 (5 bases). Trimming pared 1 base from V and 6 bases from J, leaving 9 bases between. Germline lookup yields CDR1 LNHDA and CDR2 SQIVND (reference sequence). CDR3 length: 13 amino acids. Here the CDR3 DNA reads TGTGCCAGTAGTATAGGCTCAGGGCATGGCTACACCTTC. This gives the protein CASSIGSGHGYTF.

This clone is a singleton in its sample. The chain links TRBV5-6 to TRBJ1-1; the D gene is possibly TRBD1 (6 bases). The CDR3 length is 13 residues. Trimming stripped 0 bases from V and 11 bases from J, with 14 bases between. Per germline, CDR1 SGHDT and CDR2 YYEEEE. For the CDR3, the DNA is TGTGCCAGCAGCTTGGGAAGGGGGGGTTCGGCTTTCTTT. This gives the protein CASSLGRGGSAFF.

V is TRBV25-1 and J is TRBJ2-5, with 7 nucleotides matching TRBD1. Trimming cost V 3 bases and J 5 bases; bases outside gene matches: 6. The CDR3 runs 14 residues. CDR1 is MGHDK, CDR2 SYGVNS, per germline. CDR3 residues: CASSELGGQETQYF. In DNA form, the CDR3 reads TGTGCCAGCAGTGAGTTAGGGGGCCAGGAGACCCAGTACTTC.

This clone has more than one count but fewer than ten. The chain combines TRBV19 with TRBJ2-2, with D maybe TRBD2 (5 bases). Trimming cost V 5 bases and J 5 bases, with 12 bases left between them. The CDR3 is 14 residues long. Germline V gene data show CDR1 as LNHDA and CDR2 as SQIVND (reference sequence). CDR3 nucleotide sequence: TGTGCCAGTAGTCCCCGGACTGCAACCGGGGAGCTGTTTTTT. Protein product: CASSPRTATGELFF.

This clone was detected only once. The chain links TRBV27 to TRBJ2-7; possible D gene TRBD1, 6 bases. CDR1 and CDR2 from the germline V gene are MNHEY and SMNVEV (reference sequence). The CDR3 loop spans 15 amino acids. The V and J ends lost 6 bases and 3 bases respectively, with 18 bases between them. The CDR3 DNA reads TGTGCCAGCAGCCTGGGGACACCATCATACTACGAGCAGTACTTC. It yields the protein CASSLGTPSYYEQYF.

V gene TRBV6-1 combines with J gene TRBJ2-7, with 7 bases aligning to TRBD2. Germline CDR1 and CDR2: MNHNS and SASEGT. Trimming at V came to 8 bases and at J to 2 bases, leaving 9 bases not matched to a gene. This CDR3 is 14 amino acids long. The CDR3 DNA reads as TGTGCCAGCTTCAAGACCGCGGGGGCCTACGAGCAGTACTTC. The encoded protein is CASFKTAGAYEQYF.

The rearrangement uses TRBV19 and TRBJ2-2; the match to TRBD1 covers 8 bases. The length of the CDR3 is 15 residues. V gave up 5 bases and J gave up 6 bases; unmatched junction bases: 8. CDR1 LNHDA and CDR2 SQIVND come from the germline V gene (reference sequence). The CDR3 sequence: CASSSWTGLAGELFF. Here the CDR3 DNA reads TGTGCCAGTAGTTCCTGGACAGGGCTGGCCGGGGAGCTGTTTTTT.

V gene TRBV19 combines with J gene TRBJ2-7, with TRBD1 identical over 9 bases. The CDR3 sequence is 14 residues long. The V and J ends lost 4 bases and 9 bases, in that order; junction bases with no gene match: 10. Germline CDR1 LNHDA, CDR2 SQIVND (reference sequence). Written as DNA, the CDR3 is TGTGCCAGTAGTACGCCGGACAGGGGATCTCTGCAGTACTTC. Its translation is CASSTPDRGSLQYF.

This chain connects TRBV6-5 to TRBJ1-4; tentative D call: TRBD1 (5 bases). Germline V gene sequence: CDR1 MNHEY, CDR2 SVGAGI. Trimming took 0 bases from V and 7 from J, leaving 12 bases between them. The CDR3 runs 15 residues. CDR3 DNA sequence: TGTGCCAGCAGTTACTCGGGGGGGAAAGGTGAAAAACTGTTTTTT. Encoded protein: CASSYSGGKGEKLFF.

The chain employs TRBV4-2 and TRBJ2-7, with 7 bases that match TRBD2. The V segment lost 0 bases and the J segment 0 bases; nucleotides outside the gene matches: 5. Germline lookup yields CDR1 LGHNA and CDR2 YNFKEQ. CDR3 length: 16 residues. CDR3 region: CASSQEPGRISYEQYF. For the CDR3, the DNA is TGTGCCAGCAGCCAAGAACCCGGGAGGATCTCCTACGAGCAGTACTTC.

The genes are TRBV6-5 and TRBJ2-7, with 9 bases fitting TRBD1. The trim removed 6 bases at V and 2 bases at J, leaving 8 bases unmatched. Germline CDR1 is MNHEY and CDR2 is SVGAGI. This CDR3 comprises 15 residues. As DNA, the CDR3 is TGTGCCAGCAGCCCGGGACAGGGAATCGCCTACGAGCAGTACTTC. It translates to CASSPGQGIAYEQYF.

This chain connects TRBV5-4 to TRBJ2-5, with 9 positions matching TRBD2. In germline, CDR1 is SGHNT, CDR2 YYREEE (reference sequence). CDR3 length: 14 amino acids. The J segment lost 2 bases and the V segment lost 1 base, leaving 0 bases of the junction unmatched. CDR3 sequence: CASSLTSGQETQYF. The CDR3 region has the DNA TGTGCCAGCAGCTTGACTAGCGGGCAAGAGACCCAGTACTTC.

The chain joins TRBV10-3 to TRBJ2-3; 7 bases are shared with TRBD2. J was trimmed by 2 bases and V by 7 bases; bases with no gene match: 6. CDR1 and CDR2 from the germline V gene are ENHRY and SYGVKD. This CDR3 has 14 amino acids. CDR3 in DNA: TGTGCCATCACCGCGAGCGGGAACACAGATACGCAGTATTTT. Translated: CAITASGNTDTQYF.

V usage is TRBV9 and J usage is TRBJ2-2; 11 nucleotides align to TRBD2. Germline V gene sequence: CDR1 SGDLS, CDR2 YYNGEE. Trimming removed 4 bases from V and 7 bases from J; junction bases left unmatched: 9. The CDR3 totals 16 residues. The CDR3 loop reads CASSSRLAGYDGELFF. The CDR3 nucleotides read TGTGCCAGCAGCTCAAGACTAGCGGGATATGACGGGGAGCTGTTTTTT.

This clone has just one count. V usage is TRBV28 and J usage is TRBJ1-4, with 9 positions matching TRBD1. The CDR3 has 16 amino acids. The V gene's germline CDR1 is MDHEN and CDR2 SYDVKM. The trim removed 1 base at V and 8 bases at J, leaving 8 bases unmatched. The CDR3 is CASSLLGTGHMEKLFF. In DNA form, the CDR3 reads TGTGCCAGCAGTTTATTAGGGACAGGGCATATGGAAAAACTGTTTTTT. The full variable domain, its missing parts supplied by reference TRBV28 and TRBJ1-4, is DVKVTQSSRYLVKRTGEKVFLECVQDMDHENMFWYRQDPGLGLRLIYFSYDVKMKEKGDIPEGYSVSREKKERFSLILESASTNQTSMYLCASSLLGTGHMEKLFFGSGTQLSVL.

The chain has TRBV27 and TRBJ2-7; tentatively, D is TRBD2 (8 bases). Trimming cost V 4 bases and J 6 bases, with 16 bases left between them. The CDR3 is 14 residues long. Germline values: CDR1 MNHEY, CDR2 SMNVEV (reference sequence). CDR3 sequence (DNA): TGTGCCAGCAGTTCTTGGGACAGCGGGAGCGAGCAGTACTTC. Protein product: CASSSWDSGSEQYF.